The following is a T cell receptor beta chain sequence with its context. In the original workflow: Estimation of nucleated cell counts was performed using reference gene primer amplification. The method was immunoSEQ multiplex PCR; TCRdb's version includes in-frame clones alone and lacks a portion of them. V and J calls and clone size are copied from that table; D and trimming were computed from the DNA. Of 150,000 to 200,000 clones in the sample, approximately 90% were seen once. The data belong to a study of blood T cell repertoires in COVID-19. About the study: The United States, Italy and Spain provided the acute and convalescent COVID-19 samples. The cDNA or gDNA used as material had been derived from T cells, B-cell-depleted T cells, or PBMCs.

Germline V gene sequence: CDR1 MGHRA, CDR2 YSYEKL. J gave up 3 bases and V 3 bases, and 5 bases lay outside the gene matches. This CDR3 comprises 15 residues. The clonotype comes from a man aged 18 to 29 with acute or convalescent COVID-19. J is TRBJ2-3 and V is TRBV4-1; 8 positions agree with TRBD2. The sequenced material came from peripheral blood. The CDR3 region is CASSQRGTSTDTQYF. The CDR3, as DNA: TGCGCCAGCAGCCAGAGGGGGACTAGTACAGATACGCAGTATTTT.